Sequencing of this T cell receptor beta chain was carried out in a study of T cells in Graves' hyperthyroidism and ophthalmopathy (dated by TCRdb to about 2019). Regarding the complete study: To identify TCR V-J signatures that set the groups apart, the researchers used a discovery cohort of about a hundred patients, made up of around 40 with Graves' ophthalmopathy and some 55 with stable Graves' hyperthyroidism. Prospective prediction of ophthalmopathy was tested in an independent validation cohort of fewer than 20 hyperthyroidism patients and 15 to 17 patients who later progressed to ophthalmopathy. The 100 discovery patients were randomly split 7:3 into training and test sets. Thyroid tissue and blood T-cell repertoires from over 5 Graves' hyperthyroidism patients were also compared in the study. After blood sampling, hyperthyroidism patients were treated with methimazole at a starting dose of 30 mg daily, and ophthalmopathy patients were treated with high-dose intravenous methylprednisolone. TCR Vbeta CDR3 sequencing of approximately 140 peripheral blood samples (about 45 ophthalmopathy, about 74 hyperthyroidism and some 17 progressor patients) is reported in the paper.

The paper as a whole reports these results and caveats: In validation, the model predicted progression to ophthalmopathy with 65% to 71% sensitivity and about 73% specificity, a median of around 6.6 months before onset. Ophthalmopathy was separated from stable hyperthyroidism by a 13 V-J signature model, with over 85% sensitivity and about 81% specificity obtained in cross-validation and 80%/75% obtained in testing. Blood samples also contained most of the expanded thyroid clonotypes (frequency above 0.001), which suggests that blood repertoires may reflect thyroid immune responses. Sample size was not statistically predetermined, and investigators were not blinded to group allocation.

A note on this clonotype: Its specific antigen is unknown. No base quality values were provided; no much bigger clone lies one nucleotide off.

The TCR beta CDR3 regions were amplified from the RNA transcripts. The first round of RT-PCR for the TCR CDR3 was performed with the HTBI primer set and the Qiagen OneStep RT-PCR kit. Libraries were constructed in a second round of multiplex PCR, after which size selection and purification were performed. Sequencing of the libraries was done on an Illumina HiSeq2000 using paired-end 100 bp reads. In the original analysis: Raw data were processed with SOAPnuke, discarding reads with adapters, uncalled bases, mean Phred below 15, or no exact constant-primer or identifier match. High-quality paired reads were merged using COPE v1.2.5, and each unique nucleotide sequence was defined as a clonotype. MiTCR v1.1 was used to align the clonotypes against IMGT TRBV, TRBD and TRBJ reference segments. The analysis was restricted to V-J combinations with a frequency above 0.0001, which together covered approximately 99% of the repertoires. A TCS score was defined as the ratio of F50 (clonal expansion) to E x V (chaos), with BLOSUM62-based TCRdist applied between CDR3 peptides within each V-J. Welch's t-statistics and random forest reduced several hundred V-J features to 13, which were used in a naive Bayes classifier (R e1071). The similarity between thyroid and blood repertoires was quantified using the Morisita-Horn index. TCRdb reran the public reads through fastp at Q25 and MiXCR, keeping productive beta chains. Rows with a matching CDR3 protein are joined into one entry that keeps the most common DNA and genes. TCRdb assigned the V and J calls; the authors' analysis was not used. Within this sample are about 700,000 distinct CDR3 sequences, with roughly 46% of them counted one time only. The ten largest clones represent under 8% of the sample.

Patients with uncontrolled infections, other autoimmune diseases, pregnancy or lactation were excluded. Diagnoses were based on clinical symptoms, serum thyroxine and TRAb, thyroid ultrasound and orbital computed tomography. Total RNA was extracted using Trizol reagent, and RNA quality was assessed on an Agilent 2100 Bioanalyzer. V and J are truncated by 7 bases and 1 base respectively, leaving an intervening sequence of 22 bases. Inclusive of the bounding cysteine and phenylalanine, the CDR3 is 17 residues long. The read is trimmed to its CDR3 DNA, 51 bases read in frame from base 1. The germline V gene yields SGHDN for CDR1 and FVKESK for CDR2.

This TCR was recovered from an adult man with Graves' disease, either hyperthyroidism or ophthalmopathy (not recorded which). The sample was peripheral blood or thyroid tissue (not recorded which). The receptor chain draws on TRBV14 and TRBJ1-1; a confident D gene designation cannot be given. The CDR3 protein: CASNRMIRSGQNTEAFF. At the DNA level, the sequence is TGTGCCAGCAACCGTATGATCCGCTCGGGCCAGAACACTGAAGCTTTCTTT. Where the CDR3 stops, the reference TRBV14 and TRBJ1-1 genes take over; the full variable domain is EAGVTQFPSHSVIEKGQTVTLRCDPISGHDNLYWYRRVMGKEIKFLLHFVKESKQDESGMPNNRFLAERTGGTYSTLKVQPAELEDSGVYFCASNRMIRSGQNTEAFFGQGTRLTVV.